Each of the 14 T cell receptor beta chains below was sequenced from the same sample in a study of T cells in women clearing cervical HPV infection. Sequencing was performed with immunoSEQ multiplex PCR; in TCRdb, only in-frame clones are kept and a portion is missing. The sample totals 15,000 or so clones; its top ten clones hold roughly 7.2%. Sequencing was done on a sample of blood buffy coat. The receptors originated from a woman aged 18 to 69 with a cervical HPV16 infection that either progressed to CIN3+ or cleared (not recorded which).

About this clone itself: The CDR3 end falls 3 residues outside the read, so it is completed with the germline J gene. The V and J genes are TRBV10-3 and TRBJ2-5, with 7 bases aligning to TRBD2. CDR3 size: 14 residues. In germline, CDR1 is ENHRY, CDR2 SYGVKD. V lost 3 bases, J lost 5 bases, and 6 bases stayed unmatched. CDR3 DNA, as far as it was read: TGTGCCATCAGTGAAGTGGGGGGAGGGGAGACC. Translating gives CAISEVGGGET. The full CDR3 is CAISEVGGGETQYF.

Of note for this clone: The missing CDR3 end, 3 residues past where the read stops, is filled in from the germline J gene. V is TRBV20-1 and J is TRBJ1-2; a possible D gene is TRBD1 (5 bases). Germline CDR1 is DFQATT and CDR2 is SNEGSKA (reference sequence). CDR3 length equals 10 residues. The CDR3 bases that were read are TGCAGTGGCAGGGATGAAGGC. Translated, it gives CSGRDEG. The whole CDR3 protein reads CSGRDEGYTF.

With regard to this clone: With the read ending 3 residues before the CDR3 end, the germline J gene is used to fill in that end. The chain links TRBV28 to TRBJ1-6, with D hard to call. The CDR3 has 14 residues. V was trimmed by 2 bases and J by 7 bases, leaving 9 bases between them. Germline V gives CDR1 MDHEN, CDR2 SYDVKM. The CDR3 spells CASSLGQKNSPLHF. CDR3 DNA, as far as it was read: TGTGCCAGCAGTTTAGGGCAGAAGAATTCACCC.

Worth noting for this clone: The read is 3 residues too short to cover the CDR3 end, so that end is filled in from the germline J gene. The gene calls are TRBV20-1 and TRBJ1-1; 7 nucleotides match TRBD1. This CDR3 has 14 residues. Germline V gene sequence: CDR1 DFQATT, CDR2 SNEGSKA (reference sequence). CDR3 residues: CSARAGGAVQEAFF. CDR3 bases read: TGCAGTGCTAGAGCAGGGGGTGCAGTCCAAGAA.

As for this clone: The read ends 3 residues early relative to the CDR3; the germline J gene fills the gap. The chain links TRBV7-3 to TRBJ2-5; TRBD2 agrees at 9 bases. The V gene's germline CDR1 is SGHTA and CDR2 FQGTGA. The CDR3 loop spans 15 amino acids. After removal of 6 bases from V and 5 bases from J, the junction contained 10 bases not matched to a gene. The covered CDR3 bases are TGTGCCAGCAGGGCGGGCGGGGGGGCCCCGGAGACC. Protein: CASRAGGGAPET. The whole CDR3 reads CASRAGGGAPETQYF.

With regard to this clone: The DNA ends 3 residues before the CDR3 does, and the rest of the CDR3 is filled in from the germline J gene. The chain employs TRBV20-1 and TRBJ2-7, with TRBD2 identical over 10 bases. CDR3 length: 15 residues. The junction had 9 bases not matched to a gene; V was cut back by 5 bases and J by 2 bases. Germline V gene data show CDR1 as DFQATT and CDR2 as SNEGSKA (reference sequence). The CDR3 bases that were read are TGCAGTGCTTCAAGCGCTAGCGGGGGCACCTACGAG. The encoded protein is CSASSASGGTYE. From start to end, the CDR3 is CSASSASGGTYEQYF.

Turning to this clone: Other DNA sequences within the sample encode an identical CDR3. CDR3 residues: CASSLEGSGGIYNEQFF. Partial CDR3 DNA: TGCGCCAGCAGCTTGGAGGGGAGCGGGGGAATATACAATGAG. The rearrangement joins TRBV5-1 to TRBJ2-1, with 8 bases fitting TRBD2. The CDR3 end falls 3 residues outside the read, so it is completed with the germline J gene. Trimming at V came to 0 bases and at J to 4 bases, leaving 9 bases not matched to a gene. This CDR3 comprises 17 residues. The germline V gene has CDR1 SGHRS and CDR2 YFSETQ.

The CDR3 spells CASSLGQTSYEQYF. The covered CDR3 bases are TGCGCCAGCAGCTTGGGCCAGACTTCCTACGAG. The chain employs TRBV5-1 and TRBJ2-7; D gene uncertain. The read terminates 3 residues ahead of where the CDR3 ends, so the germline J gene completes it. Germline V lookup: CDR1 SGHRS, CDR2 YFSETQ. Trimming left V 0 bases short and J 1 base short, with 8 bases between. The CDR3 totals 14 residues.

As regards this clone: The read finishes 3 residues shy of the CDR3 end, and the germline J gene is used to complete it. The chain is built from TRBV20-1 and TRBJ2-1; 8 bases align to TRBD2. The CDR3 covers 16 residues. Germline trimming cut 0 bases from V and 4 bases from J; bases unmatched to any gene: 8. Looked up from germline, CDR1 is DFQATT and CDR2 is SNEGSKA (reference sequence). The CDR3 sequence: CSARDRRRGAYNEQFF. CDR3 DNA (partial): TGCAGTGCTAGAGATCGTCGGCGGGGGGCGTACAATGAG.

As regards this clone: The CDR3 end is not reached by the read, which stops 3 residues before it; the germline J gene fills it in. This chain joins TRBV2 and TRBJ1-2; TRBD1 aligns across 8 bases. Germline V gives CDR1 SNHLY, CDR2 FYNNEI. There are 12 residues in the CDR3. The CDR3 is CASRPGQAGYTF. Partial CDR3 DNA: TGTGCCAGCAGACCGGGACAGGCGGGC.

On this clone: With the read ending 3 residues before the CDR3 end, the germline J gene is used to fill in that end. The chain couples TRBV5-1 to TRBJ2-1, with a tentative D call TRBD1 (5 bases). Germline CDR1 and CDR2: SGHRS and YFSETQ. This CDR3 has 16 residues. The germline V and J ends were trimmed by 0 bases and 4 bases, with 14 bases remaining between them. The CDR3 sequence: CASSLEGDDVYNEQFF. CDR3 bases read: TGCGCCAGCAGCTTGGAAGGGGATGACGTGTACAATGAG.

To note about this clone: The sequence runs out 3 residues before the end of the CDR3; the remainder is reconstructed from the germline J gene. The chain links TRBV19 to TRBJ1-2; 7 bases fit TRBD1. The J segment lost 7 bases and the V segment lost 9 bases, leaving 17 bases of the junction unmatched. The CDR3 is 15 residues long. Germline loops: CDR1 LNHDA, CDR2 SQIVND (reference sequence). This chain's CDR3 is CASTLDRQGGFGYTF. CDR3 bases read: TGTGCCAGCACCCTCGACCGACAGGGAGGTTTTGGC.

Concerning this clone itself: The read terminates 3 residues before the CDR3 end, so the remaining end is supplied by the germline J gene. J is TRBJ2-3 and V is TRBV12-3 or TRBV12-4; no clear D gene. This CDR3 has 13 amino acids. V shed 6 bases and J shed 6 bases, with 13 bases lying between them. CDR3 in amino acids: CASRAGFFDTQYF. CDR3 bases read: TGTGCCAGCAGGGCAGGTTTCTTTGATACG.

On this clone itself: The read stops 3 residues short of the end of the CDR3; the missing end is completed from the germline J gene. The J gene is TRBJ1-6, the V gene TRBV6-2 or TRBV6-3, with D possibly matching TRBD1 (5 bases). V lost 0 bases and J 12 bases, leaving 9 bases between the germline ends. Germline V gene lookup returns CDR1 MNHEY and CDR2 SVGEGT. The CDR3 length is 13 residues. CDR3 protein: CASSYSIREPLHF. The sequenced part of the CDR3 DNA is TGTGCCAGCAGTTACTCGATCAGGGAACCC.